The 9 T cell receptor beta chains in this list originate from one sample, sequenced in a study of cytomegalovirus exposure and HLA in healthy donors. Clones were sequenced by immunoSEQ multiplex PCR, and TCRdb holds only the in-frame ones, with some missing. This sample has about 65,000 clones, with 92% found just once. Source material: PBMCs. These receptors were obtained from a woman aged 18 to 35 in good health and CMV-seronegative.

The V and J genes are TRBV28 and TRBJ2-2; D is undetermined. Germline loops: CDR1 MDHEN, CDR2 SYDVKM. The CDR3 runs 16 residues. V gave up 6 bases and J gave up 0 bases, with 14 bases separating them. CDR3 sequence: CASSSATRPNTGELFF. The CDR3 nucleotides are TGTGCCAGCAGCTCCGCTACGCGGCCGAACACCGGGGAGCTGTTTTTT.

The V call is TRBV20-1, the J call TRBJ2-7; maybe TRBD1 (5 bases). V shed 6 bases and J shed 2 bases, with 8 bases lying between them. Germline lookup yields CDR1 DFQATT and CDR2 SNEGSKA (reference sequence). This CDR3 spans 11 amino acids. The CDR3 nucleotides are TGCAGTGCACCAGGGACCTACGAGCAGTACTTC. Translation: CSAPGTYEQYF.

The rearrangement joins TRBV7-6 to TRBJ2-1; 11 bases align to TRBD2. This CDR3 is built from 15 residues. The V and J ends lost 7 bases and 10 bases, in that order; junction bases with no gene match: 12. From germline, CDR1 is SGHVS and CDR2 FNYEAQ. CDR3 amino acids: CASTVIAGGEGEQFF. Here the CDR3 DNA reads TGTGCCAGCACCGTGATAGCGGGAGGGGAGGGCGAGCAGTTCTTC.

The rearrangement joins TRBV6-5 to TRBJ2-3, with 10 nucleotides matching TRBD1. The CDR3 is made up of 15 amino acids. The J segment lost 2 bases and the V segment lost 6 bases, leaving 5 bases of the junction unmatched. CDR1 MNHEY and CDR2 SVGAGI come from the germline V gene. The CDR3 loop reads CASREDRGNTDTQYF. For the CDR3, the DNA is TGTGCCAGCAGGGAGGACAGGGGGAACACAGATACGCAGTATTTT.

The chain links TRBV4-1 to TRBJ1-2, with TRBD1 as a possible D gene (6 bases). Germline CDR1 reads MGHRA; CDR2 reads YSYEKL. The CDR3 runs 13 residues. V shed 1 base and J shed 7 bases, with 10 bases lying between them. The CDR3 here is CASSQVNRAGYTF. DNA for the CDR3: TGCGCCAGCAGCCAAGTAAACAGGGCTGGCTACACCTTC.

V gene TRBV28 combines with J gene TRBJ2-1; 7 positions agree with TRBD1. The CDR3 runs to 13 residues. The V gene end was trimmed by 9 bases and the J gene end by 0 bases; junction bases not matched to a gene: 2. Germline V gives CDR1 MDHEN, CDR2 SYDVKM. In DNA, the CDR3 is TGTGCCAGTTGGGACAGCTCCTACAATGAGCAGTTCTTC. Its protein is CASWDSSYNEQFF.

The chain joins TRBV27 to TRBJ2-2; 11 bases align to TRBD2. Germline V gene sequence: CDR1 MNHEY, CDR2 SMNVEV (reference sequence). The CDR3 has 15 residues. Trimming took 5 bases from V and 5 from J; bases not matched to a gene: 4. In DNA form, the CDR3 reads TGTGCCAGCAGTCAACTAGCGGGAGTTACCGGGGAGCTGTTTTTT. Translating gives CASSQLAGVTGELFF.

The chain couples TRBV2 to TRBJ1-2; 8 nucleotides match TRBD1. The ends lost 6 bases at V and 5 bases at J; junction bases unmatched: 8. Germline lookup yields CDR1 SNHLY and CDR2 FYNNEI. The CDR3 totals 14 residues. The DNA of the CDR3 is TGTGCCAGCAGACAGGACAGGGTCACATATGGCTACACCTTC. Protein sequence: CASRQDRVTYGYTF.

CDR3 sequence: CASSSRGNTEAFF. The CDR3 DNA reads as TGTGCCAGCAGCTCAAGAGGGAACACTGAAGCTTTCTTT. The chain has TRBV6-6 and TRBJ1-1, with D hard to call. The CDR3 consists of 13 residues. The V gene's germline CDR1 is MNHNY and CDR2 SVGAGI (reference sequence). The germline V and J ends were trimmed by 6 bases and 1 base, with 9 bases remaining between them.